A single sample gave rise to the 5 T cell receptor beta chains below, sequenced in a study of T cells in tumors after PD-1 blockade. The data were produced by immunoSEQ multiplex PCR, yet TCRdb's version contains in-frame clones alone and is incomplete. This table holds approximately 63,000 clones, under 80% found once. Sample: PBMCs, taken after anti-PD-1 treatment. These receptors originate from a human donor with basal cell carcinoma.

This clone was detected only once. The chain employs TRBV5-1 and TRBJ2-3; 8 positions agree with TRBD2. Germline V gene data show CDR1 as SGHRS and CDR2 as YFSETQ. This CDR3 spans 16 amino acids. Trimming removed 6 bases from V and 5 bases from J; junction bases left unmatched: 14. The chain's CDR3 is CASTTGSAGGKDTQYF. DNA for the CDR3: TGCGCCAGCACCACCGGGTCGGCGGGGGGCAAAGATACGCAGTATTTT.

This clone was seen once. The CDR3 sequence is CASSSTGRVSNYGYTF. The CDR3 nucleotides read TGTGCCAGCAGTAGCACAGGGAGGGTGTCTAACTATGGCTACACCTTC. V usage is TRBV28 and J usage is TRBJ1-2; D might be TRBD1 (6 bases). Trimming shortened V by 5 bases and J by 0 bases, and 16 bases separated the two germline ends. This CDR3 has 16 residues. From germline, CDR1 is MDHEN and CDR2 SYDVKM.

A few counts support this clone. The chain's CDR3 is CASSVVSANYGYTF. The DNA for the CDR3 is TGTGCCAGCAGCGTAGTGTCAGCCAACTATGGCTACACCTTC. The chain is built from TRBV9 and TRBJ1-2; D ambiguous. The CDR3 loop spans 14 amino acids. Germline assignment: CDR1 SGDLS and CDR2 YYNGEE. V lost 0 bases and J lost 2, with 8 bases in between.

This chain joins TRBV10-2 and TRBJ2-3; tentatively, D is TRBD2 (6 bases). Trimming removed 4 bases at V and 0 bases at J, with 14 bases between. This CDR3 comprises 16 residues. Germline lookup yields CDR1 WSHSY and CDR2 SAAADI. CDR3 amino acids: CASSGRGRPSTDTQYF. The CDR3 bases are TGCGCCAGCAGTGGGCGGGGACGCCCTAGCACAGATACGCAGTATTTT.

V gene TRBV7-2 combines with J gene TRBJ1-5; weak D call: TRBD1 (5 bases). V shed 6 bases and J shed 6 bases, with 18 bases lying between them. The CDR3 is 15 residues long. Germline V gene lookup returns CDR1 SGHTA and CDR2 FQGNSA. CDR3 nucleotide sequence: TGTGCCAGCAGTTTAAAGTGGGGGAATAGTCAGCCCCAGCATTTT. Its translation: CASSLKWGNSQPQHF.